The clone carrying this T cell receptor (beta chain) was picked up one time. The antigen remains undetermined. The data derive from a study of Tregs in tolerant kidney transplant recipients. Whole-study findings and limits: The small number of patients limits these findings pending further validation. Biological reproducibility was not directly addressed in this study.

Unstimulated Tregs (CD4+CD25+CD127-) and CD4+CD25- non-Tregs were sorted from PBMCs. Before regulatory T cell sorting, thawed PBMCs rested overnight at 37°C in around 180 IU/ml IL-2. TCRdb keeps only in-frame clones here, not all; method: immunoSEQ multiplex PCR. The sample yields roughly 46,000 clones, less than 95% seen once. There are 15 residues in the CDR3. Trimming took 2 bases from V and 2 from J, leaving 12 bases between them. Per the germline V gene, CDR1 is MNHEY and CDR2 is SMNVEV (reference sequence). The chain has TRBV27 and TRBJ1-1; D may be TRBD1 (6 bases). This sequence was found in a human donor in good health. Sequencing input: Tregs from blood. DNA of the CDR3: TGTGCCAGCAGTTTAGACAGGACAGTCAACACTGAAGCTTTCTTT. Amino acid sequence: CASSLDRTVNTEAFF.